This TCR beta chain was documented in a study of OX40 agonist ivuxolimab in advanced cancers. About the study: Administration of intravenous ivuxolimab to patients occurred every 2 weeks at 0.01 to 10 mg/kg.

The repertoire was sequenced with immunoSEQ multiplex PCR; TCRdb's copy has only in-frame clones and lacks some. The data contain roughly 21,000 clones, roughly 86% of them seen just once; the ten biggest clones take up around 15%. The CDR3 runs to 14 residues. Germline V gives CDR1 SGHDN, CDR2 FVKESK. V lost 1 base and J lost 3, with 10 bases in between. The chain employs TRBV14 and TRBJ2-7, with D possibly TRBD2 on 6 matching bases. The sequence derives from an adult with an advanced solid tumor such as melanoma, head and neck, liver or kidney cancer. The sequencing used CD4+ or CD8+ T cells sorted from blood, collected in a trial of the OX40 agonist ivuxolimab. The CDR3 loop is CASSQGQEGYEQYF. The CDR3 coding sequence is TGTGCCAGCAGCCAAGGGCAGGAGGGCTACGAGCAGTACTTC.